This paragraph covers one TCR beta chain sequence. Its antigen is unidentified. This specimen belongs to a study of Ad26.COV2.S vaccination and SARS-CoV-2 variants. The treatment is: roughly 20 received Ad26.COV2.S at low or high dose, single or two shots; about 5 received placebo; per-sample allocation not given. Samples came from day 63 after the first vaccine or placebo injection. The data were produced by immunoSEQ multiplex PCR, yet TCRdb's version contains in-frame clones alone and is incomplete. This sample has roughly 450,000 clones, with 90% found just once. This CDR3 region has 14 residues. V was shortened by 4 bases and J by 3 bases, with 13 bases between the two germline ends. CDR1 LGHDT and CDR2 YNNKEL come from the germline V gene (reference sequence). General observations from the study: Vaccinated and placebo-treated recipients had similar non-spike TCR breadth.

Sample: peripheral blood, taken in a trial of Ad26.COV2.S vaccine versus placebo. The chain uses TRBV3-1 (or the pseudogene TRBV3-2) and TRBJ2-7; maybe TRBD1 (6 bases). This TCR came from a person aged 18-60 years who received the Ad26.COV2.S COVID-19 vaccine or a placebo. The DNA of the CDR3 is TGTGCCAGCAGCCTGGTGGGACAAGACTACGAGCAGTACTTC. Translating gives CASSLVGQDYEQYF.